This TCR beta chain was recovered during a study of shared clonotypes between healthy human individuals (TCRdb year 2020). Concerning the study at large: A couple of women and three men aged 18 to 49 years were included in the cohort. Per donor, three plates each were used for CD4 naive and CD4 memory, two for CD8 naive, and one for CD8 memory. To estimate repertoire size and how much clonotype sharing occurs between individuals, the study deeply sequenced the blood TCR repertoires of several healthy adults. Libraries were prepared and TCR repertoires were sequenced by different laboratories using diverse techniques, in order to increase sequencing depth and limit assay-specific biases. Between about 0.85 and 9.5 billion PBMCs per donor were obtained by leukapheresis.

TCR CDR3 regions were amplified from genomic DNA by multiplex PCR using the deep immunoSEQ assay. Extracted genomic DNA from each cell subset was spread evenly across all wells of several immunoSEQ 96-well plates, with each plate serving as a replicate. Each replicate PCR for sorted subsets received about 210 ng genomic DNA, equal to 28,000 or so T cell genomes. Purified libraries were measured with a Qubit 3.0 fluorometer, size-checked on a Bioanalyzer 2100, and measured again with the KAPA Library Quantification kit. Each immunoSEQ 96-well plate was sequenced on its own single-read 150-cycle Illumina NextSeq 550 flow cell. In the original analysis: The immunoSEQ output contained only junctional sequences without quality scores, so filtering could not match that applied to full-length reads. To assign V/J genes and CDR3, sequences were annotated using PyIR, a Python wrapper for IgBLAST v1.9, with IMGT germline references. Reads were removed for weak V/J assignments (E-value above 1e-6), missing CDR3, stop codons, out-of-frame junctions, or ambiguous translated residues. V3J clonotypes were defined as sequences sharing the same inferred V gene, J gene, and CDR3 amino acid sequence. Percentage overlap between repertoires was computed as shared unique clonotypes divided by the size of the smaller repertoire. Three approaches were used to assess repertoire richness: RTK rarefaction, the Chao1 estimator, and Recon v2.1 estimates of unobserved clonotypes. For all TCRbeta clonotypes obtained by the gDNA method from a handful of donors, generation probabilities were computed with OLGA. TCRdb mirrors the immuneACCESS table, restricted to in-frame sequences. Some clones are absent from its copies; in checked studies, under half trace to an unresolved V gene, and the reason for the others is unknown. The V and J calls and clone size were taken over from that table, and D and trimming were inferred from the DNA. The sample table holds 2 million to 2.5 million clones, of which around 95% were seen once. The top ten hold roughly 0.13% of the sample.

The donors were healthy, HIV-negative adults with no recently reported acute infections or vaccinations. Every donor was a Caucasian adult residing in Nashville, Tennessee, USA. CD4+ T cells were enriched through magnetic negative selection, after which naive cells were positively selected on CD45RA and the remaining negative fraction served as the memory subset. After blood collection by leukapheresis, PBMCs were isolated using Ficoll-Histopaque density gradient centrifugation and then cryopreserved in the vapor phase of liquid nitrogen. Purity and quantity of every magnetically sorted T cell population were checked by analytical flow cytometry. Each sorted fraction had its genomic DNA isolated and then quantified by UV absorbance on a Nanodrop 2000c. The germline ends are 12 bases apart after V is trimmed by 2 bases and J by 5 bases. From cysteine to phenylalanine, the CDR3 is 15 amino acids long. The retained sequence is limited to the CDR3, 45 bases, with the frame set at the first base. In the germline V gene, CDR1 corresponds to MGHDK and CDR2 to SYGVNS.

A remark on this clone: Its target antigen remains unknown. The input lacks base qualities; no much larger clone sits a single base away.

The paper's findings and limits, for the study overall: Incomplete sequencing was indicated by rarefaction of sorted-subset datasets, despite the large sequencing depth. Because the study included only a small number of donors, the genetic and exposure-history diversity represented was limited. Across four donors, about 5% of naive CD4, approximately 3.6% of naive CD8, 2.3% of memory CD4, and about 0.4% of memory CD8 clonotypes were shared. Compared with non-shared clonotypes, the clonotypes found in all four sorted-subset donors had higher generation probabilities. Only blood was sampled, and tissue TCR repertoires likely differ from those in blood. Pairwise subsampling led to the expectation that sequencing depth would affect the degree of clonotype sharing among donors. Estimated clonotype richness was generally larger for naive than for memory subsets.

The V and J segments used are TRBV25-1 and TRBJ1-4; the D region possibly corresponds to TRBD1 (5 bases align). The sequence came from a young man in good health. Sequencing used naive CD4+ T cells sorted from blood. The cell subset or site label here, explained by the study, means: CD45RA+ positively selected. The DNA sequence is given as TGTGCCAGCAGTGAAAGCAGGGTCCAGAATGAAAAACTGTTTTTT. The resulting protein is CASSESRVQNEKLFF.